What follows describes a single T cell receptor beta chain. Its antigen remains unidentified. The data originate from a study of tumor-infiltrating lymphocytes in primary liver carcinoma. With a constant-region primer, TCR beta cDNA was made from approximately 500 ng of total RNA. Three nested multiplex PCR rounds of slightly modified ARM-PCR generated TCR beta libraries. With TRBV1-TRBV30 forward primers and a C-beta reverse primer, the first two PCR rounds were run for approximately 10 cycles each. TCRdb independently ran MiXCR on the multiplex PCR reads; one entry per CDR3 protein. The data contain about 54,000 distinct CDR3 sequences, around 79% of them singletons. CDR3 length equals 17 residues. With V trimmed by 5 bases and J by 2 bases, 8 bases remained unmatched. Germline assignment: CDR1 MDHEN and CDR2 SYDVKM. Study conclusions and caveats: Only about 7-24% of top clones showed up in all five tumor regions.

The source material, 20-30 mg of unsorted bulk tissue, was used to co-extract RNA and DNA. This sequence was found in a man in his forties with primary liver carcinoma and hepatitis B virus infection. The chain uses TRBV28 and TRBJ2-4; 11 bases are a match to TRBD2. The specimen was liver tumor tissue from sampling region 2. Subset here: tumor region T2, inferior pole. In DNA, the CDR3 is TGTGCCAGCAGTGCCCTTAGCGGGAGGGCGACCAAAAACATTCAGTACTTC. Residues: CASSALSGRATKNIQYF.